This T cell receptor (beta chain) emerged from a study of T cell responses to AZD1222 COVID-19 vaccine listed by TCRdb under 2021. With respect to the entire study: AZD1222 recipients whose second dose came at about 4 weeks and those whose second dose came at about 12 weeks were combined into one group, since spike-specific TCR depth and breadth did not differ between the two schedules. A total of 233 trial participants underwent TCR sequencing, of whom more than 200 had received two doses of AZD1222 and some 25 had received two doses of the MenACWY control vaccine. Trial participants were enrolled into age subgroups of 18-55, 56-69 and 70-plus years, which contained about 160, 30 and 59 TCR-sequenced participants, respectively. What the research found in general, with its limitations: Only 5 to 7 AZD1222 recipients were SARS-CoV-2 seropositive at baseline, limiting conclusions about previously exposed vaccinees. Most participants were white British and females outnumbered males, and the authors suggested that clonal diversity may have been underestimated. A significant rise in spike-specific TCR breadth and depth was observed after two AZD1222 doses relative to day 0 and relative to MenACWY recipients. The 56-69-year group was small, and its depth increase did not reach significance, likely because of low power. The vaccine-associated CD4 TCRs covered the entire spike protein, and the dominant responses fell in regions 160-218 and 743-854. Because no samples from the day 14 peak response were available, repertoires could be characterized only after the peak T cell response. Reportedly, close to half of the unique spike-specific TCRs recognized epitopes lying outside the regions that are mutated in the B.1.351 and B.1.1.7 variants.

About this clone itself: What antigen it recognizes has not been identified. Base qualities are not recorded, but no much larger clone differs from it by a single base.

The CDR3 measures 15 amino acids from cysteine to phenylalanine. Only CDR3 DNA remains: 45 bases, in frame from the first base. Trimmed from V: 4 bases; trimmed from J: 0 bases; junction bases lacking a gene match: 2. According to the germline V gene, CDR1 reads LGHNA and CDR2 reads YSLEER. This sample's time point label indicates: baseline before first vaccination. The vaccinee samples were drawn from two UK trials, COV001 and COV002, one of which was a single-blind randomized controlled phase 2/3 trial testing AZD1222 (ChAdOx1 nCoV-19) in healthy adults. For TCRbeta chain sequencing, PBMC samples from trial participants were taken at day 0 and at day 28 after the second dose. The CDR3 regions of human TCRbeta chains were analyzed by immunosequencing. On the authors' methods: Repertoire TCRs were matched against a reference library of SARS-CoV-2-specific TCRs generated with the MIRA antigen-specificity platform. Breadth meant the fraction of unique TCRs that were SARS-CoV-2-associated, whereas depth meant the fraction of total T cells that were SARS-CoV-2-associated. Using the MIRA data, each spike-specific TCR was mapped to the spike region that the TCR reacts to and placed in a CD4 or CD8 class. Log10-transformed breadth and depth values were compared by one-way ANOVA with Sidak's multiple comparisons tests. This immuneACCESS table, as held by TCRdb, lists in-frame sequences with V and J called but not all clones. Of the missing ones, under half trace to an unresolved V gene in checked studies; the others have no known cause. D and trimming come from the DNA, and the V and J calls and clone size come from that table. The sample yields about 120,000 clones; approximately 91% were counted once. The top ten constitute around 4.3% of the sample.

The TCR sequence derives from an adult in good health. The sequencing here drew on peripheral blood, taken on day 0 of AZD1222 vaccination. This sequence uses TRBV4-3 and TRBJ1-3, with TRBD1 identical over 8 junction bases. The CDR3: CASSPGQGSGNTIYF. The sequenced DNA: TGCGCCAGCAGCCCCGGACAGGGCTCTGGAAACACCATATATTTT.